Shown below are 9 T cell receptor beta chains from a single sample sequenced in a study of molecular identifiers for immune sequencing clone quantification. One entry per CDR3 protein, called by TCRdb with MiXCR from the PCR reads. This table has 550,000 to 750,000 distinct CDR3 sequences, about 20% appearing once. The sequencing sample was made of naive CD8+ T cells from blood, with Jurkat cell RNA spiked in. Subset in this sample: FACS-sorted CD8+CD4-CCR7+CD45RA+ naive T cells. The receptors originated from a human donor in good health. Some libraries in this study had Jurkat cell RNA spiked in.

This clonotype has a count of ten or more. The chain links TRBV28 to TRBJ1-2; 7 nucleotides match TRBD1. Germline lookup yields CDR1 MDHEN and CDR2 SYDVKM. The CDR3 length is 16 residues. V trimming: 10 bases; J trimming: 6 bases; junction bases outside the gene matches: 20. Written as DNA, the CDR3 is TGTGCCATCAAAGGGGAGGGGGCGTTGTCCGGGCATGGCTACACCTTC. Translating gives CAIKGEGALSGHGYTF.

This clonotype has a handful of counts. A clone one base away is much larger, so this may be a read error. The rearrangement uses TRBV5-6 and TRBJ2-3; D possibly matches TRBD1 or TRBD2 (5 bases each). Germline CDR1 and CDR2: SGHDT and YYEEEE. This CDR3 region has 13 residues. The CDR3 DNA reads TGTGCCAGCAGCACGACTAACACAGGTACGCAGTATTTT. It is translated as CASSTTNTGTQYF.

This clonotype was recorded many times. The genes are TRBV7-9 and TRBJ1-3; a possible D gene is TRBD1 (6 bases). The V gene lost 7 bases and the J gene lost 1 base, with 17 bases spanning the gap. The CDR3 length is 16 residues. The germline V gene has CDR1 SEHNR and CDR2 FQNEAQ (reference sequence). CDR3 in amino acids: CASKGGLALSGNTIYF. CDR3 DNA sequence: TGTGCCAGCAAGGGGGGTCTTGCCCTATCTGGAAACACCATATATTTT.

Turning to this clonotype: Germline is not matched at one junction end, which may reflect a read error. The rearrangement uses TRBV19 and TRBJ2-7; D is ambiguous. Germline-derived CDR1 and CDR2 are LNHDA and SQIVND (reference sequence). CDR3 size: 14 residues. The CDR3 loop is CAGSIFGDSYEQYF. The CDR3 DNA reads as TGTGCCGGTAGTATATTTGGAGATTCCTACGAGCAGTACTTC.

About this clonotype: Being one base from a much bigger clone, this may be a read error. V and J are TRBV2 and TRBJ2-7, with D tentatively TRBD2 (6 bases). Germline V CDR1 and CDR2: SNHLY, FYNNEI. CDR3 length equals 12 residues. In DNA, the CDR3 is TGTGCCGGCAGTATGAGCGGGTACGAGCAGTACTTC. This codes for CAGSMSGYEQYF.

The sample holds many counts of this clonotype. This rearrangement joins TRBV5-5 to TRBJ2-2; D not certain. The V gene lost 5 bases and the J gene lost 4 bases, with 9 bases spanning the gap. Germline CDR1 SGHKS, CDR2 YYEKEE (reference sequence). CDR3 length: 13 residues. The CDR3 here is CASSLDPTGELFF. The CDR3 DNA is TGTGCCAGCAGTCTCGACCCCACCGGGGAGCTGTTTTTT.

This clonotype was detected ten times or more. This chain links TRBV9 with TRBJ1-3; D not resolved. Trimming shortened V by 3 bases and J by 2 bases, and 15 bases separated the two germline ends. The CDR3 extends over 16 amino acids. CDR1 is SGDLS, CDR2 YYNGEE, per germline. The CDR3 spells CASSDGVSLPGNTIYF. CDR3 DNA sequence: TGTGCCAGCAGCGATGGGGTCTCCCTACCTGGAAACACCATATATTTT. The variable domain in full, with the rest retrieved from reference TRBV9 and TRBJ1-3, is DSGVTQTPKHLITATGQRVTLRCSPRSGDLSVYWYQQSLDQGLQFLIQYYNGEERAKGNILERFSAQQFPDLHSELNLSSLELGDSALYFCASSDGVSLPGNTIYFGEGSWLTVV.

Many counts were recorded for this clonotype. The rearrangement links TRBV6-5 to TRBJ1-1; a weak D match, TRBD1 (6 bases). In germline, CDR1 is MNHEY, CDR2 SVGAGI. The CDR3 runs 15 residues. Trimming took off 4 bases at V and 4 bases at J, with 16 bases between the two ends. CDR3 sequence reads: CASSSRTVHGTEAFF. The CDR3 DNA is TGTGCCAGCAGTTCACGGACAGTCCACGGCACTGAAGCTTTCTTT.

This clonotype was counted at least ten times. The chain employs TRBV19 and TRBJ2-3; TRBD2 matches 9 bases. Germline V gives CDR1 LNHDA, CDR2 SQIVND (reference sequence). J lost 1 base, V lost 4 bases, and 3 bases had no gene match. The CDR3 is 15 amino acids. CDR3 in amino acids: CASSTRLAGTDTQYF. For the CDR3, the DNA is TGTGCCAGTAGTACCAGACTAGCGGGCACAGATACGCAGTATTTT.